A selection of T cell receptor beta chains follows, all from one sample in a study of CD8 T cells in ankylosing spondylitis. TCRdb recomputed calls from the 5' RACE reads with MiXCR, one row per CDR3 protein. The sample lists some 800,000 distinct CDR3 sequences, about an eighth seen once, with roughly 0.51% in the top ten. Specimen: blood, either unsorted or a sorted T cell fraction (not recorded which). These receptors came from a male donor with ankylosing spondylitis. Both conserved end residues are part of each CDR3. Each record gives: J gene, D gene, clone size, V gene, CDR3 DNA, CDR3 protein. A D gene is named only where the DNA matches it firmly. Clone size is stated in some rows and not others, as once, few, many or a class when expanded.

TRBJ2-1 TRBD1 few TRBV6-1 TGTGCCAGCACCAAGGACAGGGGAGATGAGCAGTTCTTC CASTKDRGDEQFF
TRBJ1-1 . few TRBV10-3 TGTGCCATCACTCCCCTCGGAGGCACTGAAGCTTTCTTT CAITPLGGTEAFF
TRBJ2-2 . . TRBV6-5 TGTGCCAGCAGTTACGCTAGGGGGGCCGGGGAGCTGTTTTTT CASSYARGAGELFF
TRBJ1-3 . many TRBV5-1 TGCGCCAGCAGCTTGACGGCAGGTGGAGGAAACACCATATATTTT CASSLTAGGGNTIYF
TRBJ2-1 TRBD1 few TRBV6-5 TGTGCCAGCAGTTACTGGGGACAGGGAGGGGTCCGCTCCTACAATGAGCAGTTCTTC CASSYWGQGGVRSYNEQFF
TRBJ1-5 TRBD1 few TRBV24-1 TGTGCCACCAGTGACGGAGGGACAGGGGGACAGCCCCAGCATTTT CATSDGGTGGQPQHF
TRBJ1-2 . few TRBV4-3 TGCGCCAGCAGCCAAGATCGGCAGGTTGGTGGCTACACCTTC CASSQDRQVGGYTF
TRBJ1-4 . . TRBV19 TGTGCCAGCACAGTTGCAACTAATGAAAAACTGTTTTTT CASTVATNEKLFF
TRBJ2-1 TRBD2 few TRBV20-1 TGCAGTGCTGATAGCGGGGGACCCCACAATGAGCAGTTCTTC CSADSGGPHNEQFF
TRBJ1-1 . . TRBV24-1 TGTGCCACCTTAGGGCATCTGAACACTGAAGCTTTCTTT CATLGHLNTEAFF
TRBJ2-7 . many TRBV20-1 TGCAGTGCTAGATCCTACAGACATAAGACCTACGAGCAGTACTTC CSARSYRHKTYEQYF
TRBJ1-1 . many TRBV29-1 TGCAGCGCCCTACAGGGATGGACTGAAGCTTTCTTT CSALQGWTEAFF
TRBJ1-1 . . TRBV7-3 TGTGCCAGCAGCTTAGGAACGATACCGAACACTGAAGCTTTCTTT CASSLGTIPNTEAFF
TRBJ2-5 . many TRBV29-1 TGCAGCGCCGGACAGTTAGAGACCCAGTACTTC CSAGQLETQYF
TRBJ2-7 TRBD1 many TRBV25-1 TGTGCCAGCGTAGGGACAGGGTCCTACGAGCAGTACTTC CASVGTGSYEQYF
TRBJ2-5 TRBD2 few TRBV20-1 TGCAGTGCCCGGAAGGGGACTAGCGGCCAAGAGACCCAGTACTTC CSARKGTSGQETQYF
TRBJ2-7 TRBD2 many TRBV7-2 TGTGCCAGCAGCGGAGCGGGAGGGAGCTCCTACGAGCAGTACTTC CASSGAGGSSYEQYF
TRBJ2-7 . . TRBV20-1 TGCAGTGCTAGAGATAGCAGGGGCTCAAGCTACGAGCAGTACTTC CSARDSRGSSYEQYF
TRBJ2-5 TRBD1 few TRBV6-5 TGTGCCAGCAGTTACCAACTCGTCCTGGGACAGGGAGGTGGGGAGACCCAGTACTTC CASSYQLVLGQGGGETQYF
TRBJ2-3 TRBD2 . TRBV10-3 TGTGCCATCAGAACCGGACTAGCGGGAGGGGCAGATACGCAGTATTTT CAIRTGLAGGADTQYF
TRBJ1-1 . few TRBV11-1 TGTGCCAGCAGCTCAGGACAGAAGACTGAAGCTTTCTTT CASSSGQKTEAFF
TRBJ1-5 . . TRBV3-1 TGTGCCAGCAGCCAAGATTACTCCTATAGCAATCAGCCCCAGCATTTT CASSQDYSYSNQPQHF
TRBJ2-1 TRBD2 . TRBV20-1 TGCAGTGCTAGAGCTCAGGGAGGGTATGATGAGCAGTTCTTC CSARAQGGYDEQFF
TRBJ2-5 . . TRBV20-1 TGCAGTGTTCAGAGGGCACAAGGTGTGGAGACCCAGTACTTC CSVQRAQGVETQYF
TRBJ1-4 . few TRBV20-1 TGCAGTGCTAGGGAGCCCGGGGCCTATGTTGGAAAACTGTTTTTT CSAREPGAYVGKLFF
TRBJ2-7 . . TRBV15 TGTGCCACCAGCAGAGAGCGGCAGGTCCAGCACTTC CATSRERQVQHF
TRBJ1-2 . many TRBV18 TGTGCCAGCTCACCATCGGGGGATAACTATGGCTACACCTTC CASSPSGDNYGYTF
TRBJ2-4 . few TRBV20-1 TGCAGTGCATCGGTAGGAGCAAACATTCAGTACTTC CSASVGANIQYF
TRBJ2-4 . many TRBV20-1 TGCAGTGCTCTCCAAAGGAGCAAAAACATTCAGTACTTC CSALQRSKNIQYF
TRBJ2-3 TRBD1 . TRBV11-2 TGTGCCAGCAGCTTTACAGGGGGGTTCACAGATACGCAGTATTTT CASSFTGGFTDTQYF
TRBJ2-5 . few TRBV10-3 TGTGCCATCAGTGTCGGGGAGACTGCCATTGAGACCCAGTACTTC CAISVGETAIETQYF
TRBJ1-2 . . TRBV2 TGTGCCAGCAAGGACAAGACCCTGGGATACTATGGCTACACCTTC CASKDKTLGYYGYTF
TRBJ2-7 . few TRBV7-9 TGTGCCAGCAGCCCGTGGACAAGTACCTACTCCTACGAGCAGTACTTC CASSPWTSTYSYEQYF
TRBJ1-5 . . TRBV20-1 TGCAGTGCCGCAAGCCTCAATCAGCCCCAGCATTTT CSAASLNQPQHF
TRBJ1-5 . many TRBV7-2 TGTGCCAGCAGCTCCGACAGCGGTCAGCCCCAGCATTTT CASSSDSGQPQHF
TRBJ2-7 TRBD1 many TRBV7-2 TGTGCCAGCAGCCAGACAGGGTCCTACGAGCAGTACTTC CASSQTGSYEQYF
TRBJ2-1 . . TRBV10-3 TGTGCCATCAGTGAGTCGACCAGTTACAATGAGCAGTTCTTC CAISESTSYNEQFF
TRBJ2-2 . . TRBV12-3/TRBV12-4 TGTGCCAGCAGACCAAACAGACGGTTCGGGGAGCTGTTTTTT CASRPNRRFGELFF
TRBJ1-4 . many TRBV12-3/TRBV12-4 TGTGCCACCGGGACGGAGAATGAAAAACTGTTTTTT CATGTENEKLFF
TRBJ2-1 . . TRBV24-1 TGTGCCACCAGTGATACGGGACTGGACAATGAGCAGTTCTTC CATSDTGLDNEQFF
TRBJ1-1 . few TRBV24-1 TGTGCCACCAGTGAAAGGGGACGGATCCCGGACACTGAAGCTTTCTTT CATSERGRIPDTEAFF
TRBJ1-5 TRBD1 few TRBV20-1 TGCAGTGCTCCCTCGGGACAGGGTTACAATCAGCCCCAGCATTTT CSAPSGQGYNQPQHF
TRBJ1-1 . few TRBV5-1 TGCGCCAGCAGCTTCTCCCTTCGGGATGAAGCTTTCTTT CASSFSLRDEAFF
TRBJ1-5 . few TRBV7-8 TGTGCCAGCAGCTTCGATAGAACTAACCCTAATCAGCCCCAGCATTTT CASSFDRTNPNQPQHF
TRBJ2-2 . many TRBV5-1 TGTGCCAGCAGTTTAGGAGGCTCCACCGGGGAGCTGTTTTTT CASSLGGSTGELFF
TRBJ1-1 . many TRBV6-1 TGTGCCAGCAGTCGACTGATGAACACTGAAGCTTTCTTT CASSRLMNTEAFF
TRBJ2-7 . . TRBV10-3 TGTGCCATCTCCGCTGAGGGTTACGAGCAGTACTTC CAISAEGYEQYF
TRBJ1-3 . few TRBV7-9 TGTGCCAGCAGCAAGCCACTGACGGGCTCTGGAAACACCATATATTTT CASSKPLTGSGNTIYF
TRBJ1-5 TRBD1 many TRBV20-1 TGCAGTGCAGGACAGGGCCGGCAGCCCCAGCATTTT CSAGQGRQPQHF
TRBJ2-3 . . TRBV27 TGTGCCAGCAGTTTTAGAAATTCACCCACAGATACGCAGTATTTT CASSFRNSPTDTQYF